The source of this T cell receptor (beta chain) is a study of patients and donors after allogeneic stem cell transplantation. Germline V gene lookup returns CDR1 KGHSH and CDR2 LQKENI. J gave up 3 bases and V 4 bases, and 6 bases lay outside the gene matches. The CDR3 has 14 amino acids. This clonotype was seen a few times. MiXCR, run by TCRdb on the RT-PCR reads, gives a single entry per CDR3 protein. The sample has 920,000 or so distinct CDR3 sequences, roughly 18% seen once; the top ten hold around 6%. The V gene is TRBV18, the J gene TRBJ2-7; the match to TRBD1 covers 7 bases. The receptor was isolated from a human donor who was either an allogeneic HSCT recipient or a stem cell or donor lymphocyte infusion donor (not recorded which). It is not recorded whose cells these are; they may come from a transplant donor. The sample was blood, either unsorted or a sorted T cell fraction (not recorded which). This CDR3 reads CASSHGTENYEQYF. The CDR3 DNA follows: TGTGCCAGCTCACACGGGACAGAGAACTACGAGCAGTACTTC.